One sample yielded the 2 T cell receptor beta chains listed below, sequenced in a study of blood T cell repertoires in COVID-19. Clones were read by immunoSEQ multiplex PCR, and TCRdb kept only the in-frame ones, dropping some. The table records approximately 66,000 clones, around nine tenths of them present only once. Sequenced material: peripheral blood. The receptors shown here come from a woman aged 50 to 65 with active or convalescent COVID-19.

The CDR3 here is CASSVPPYGYTF. The CDR3 DNA reads as TGTGCCAGCAGTGTTCCTCCCTATGGCTACACCTTC. The V and J genes are TRBV25-1 and TRBJ1-2; no clear D. From germline, CDR1 is MGHDK and CDR2 SYGVNS. The CDR3 spans 12 residues. V was clipped by 4 bases and J by 4 bases, with 7 bases between them.

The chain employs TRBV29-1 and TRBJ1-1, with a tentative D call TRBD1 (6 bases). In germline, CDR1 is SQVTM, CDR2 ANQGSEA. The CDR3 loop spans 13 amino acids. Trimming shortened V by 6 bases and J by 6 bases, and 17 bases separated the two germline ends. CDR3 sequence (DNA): TGCAGCGTAAAGCGGACAGTAGGGTCTGAAGCTTTCTTT. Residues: CSVKRTVGSEAFF.